The next 25 T cell receptor beta chains were all read from a single sample in a study of blood T cells in healthy people across ages. PCR was performed a second time for about 7 to 12 cycles using a sample-barcoded 5' primer and a J-beta primer mix. Each CDR3 protein gets one entry after TCRdb re-called the 5' RACE reads with MiXCR. The sample has approximately 800,000 distinct CDR3 sequences, about 36% seen once. The specimen was blood. Source of these receptors: a man younger than 35 in good health.

The chain employs TRBV6-1 and TRBJ2-5; perhaps TRBD2 as D (6 bases). The CDR3 runs 15 residues. V lost 2 bases, J lost 3 bases, and 13 bases lay in between. CDR1 is MNHNS, CDR2 SASEGT, per germline. In DNA form, the CDR3 reads TGTGCCAGCAGTGAATCAGGGACTCAGAAAGAGACCCAGTACTTC. This encodes CASSESGTQKETQYF.

The chain links TRBV12-3 or TRBV12-4 to TRBJ2-2; D remains unclear. CDR3 size: 13 residues. Trimming took 7 bases from V and 6 from J, leaving 12 bases between them. CDR3 sequence reads: CASIPEVAGELFF. The CDR3 DNA is TGTGCCAGCATACCCGAAGTAGCCGGGGAGCTGTTTTTT.

At least ten counts were recorded for this clonotype. V gene TRBV10-3 combines with J gene TRBJ1-3; TRBD1 matches at 12 bases. CDR3 length: 16 amino acids. From germline, CDR1 is ENHRY and CDR2 SYGVKD. With 6 bases clipped from V and 2 bases from J, the junction kept 5 bases outside the gene matches. CDR3 region: CAIRGTGGETGNTIYF. DNA for the CDR3: TGTGCCATCAGGGGGACAGGGGGCGAAACTGGAAACACCATATATTTT.

This sequence joins TRBV5-1 and TRBJ2-7; a weak D match, TRBD1 (5 bases). Trimming left V 2 bases short and J 2 bases short, with 8 bases between. Per the germline V gene, CDR1 is SGHRS and CDR2 is YFSETQ. The CDR3 has 13 residues. The CDR3 reads CASSFQGTYEQYF. DNA for the CDR3: TGCGCCAGCAGCTTCCAGGGCACCTACGAGCAGTACTTC.

V and J are TRBV4-2 and TRBJ2-3; 7 positions agree with TRBD2. Germline lookup yields CDR1 LGHNA and CDR2 YNFKEQ. This CDR3 has 17 residues. J lost 1 base, V lost 0 bases, and 7 bases had no gene match. CDR3 in amino acids: CASSQEGRVGRTDTQYF. The CDR3, as DNA: TGTGCCAGCAGCCAAGAGGGGAGGGTAGGGCGCACAGATACGCAGTATTTT.

As for this clonotype: This clone may be a read error of a much larger clone one base away. The gene calls are TRBV12-3 or TRBV12-4 and TRBJ2-3; the match to TRBD1 covers 8 bases. Trimming cost V 10 bases and J 6 bases; bases outside gene matches: 12. The CDR3 has 14 amino acids. This CDR3 is CANTTTGAWDTQYF. The DNA for the CDR3 is TGTGCCAACACCACGACAGGGGCATGGGATACGCAGTATTTT.

The chain combines TRBV6-5 with TRBJ2-3; D is perhaps TRBD1 (6 bases). The V and J ends lost 6 bases and 2 bases respectively, with 9 bases between them. Germline V gene data show CDR1 as MNHEY and CDR2 as SVGAGI. This CDR3 is 13 amino acids long. The chain's CDR3 is CASRGHDTDTQYF. Written as DNA, the CDR3 is TGTGCCAGCAGGGGACACGACACAGATACGCAGTATTTT.

Points on this clonotype: A clone one base away is much larger, so this may be a read error. The chain has TRBV10-3 and TRBJ2-1; D assignment may be TRBD1 or TRBD2 (5 bases each). The J call may be faulty, since TRBJ2-7 better matches the DNA end. Per germline, CDR1 ENHRY and CDR2 SYGVKD. The CDR3 contains 14 residues. The CDR3 sequence is CAIRQGGLYNEQYF. The CDR3 nucleotides are TGTGCCATCAGGCAGGGCGGGCTTTACAATGAGCAGTACTTC.

The rearrangement uses TRBV6-5 and TRBJ2-3; 10 bases are shared with TRBD2. Germline V gene lookup returns CDR1 MNHEY and CDR2 SVGAGI. The CDR3 is 17 amino acids. The ends lost 2 bases at V and 6 bases at J; junction bases unmatched: 11. CDR3 nucleotide sequence: TGTGCCAGCAGTTACGAAGGGAGCGGGGGGGGAGGCGATACGCAGTATTTT. Encoded protein: CASSYEGSGGGGDTQYF.

V and J are TRBV11-1 and TRBJ1-1; 7 nucleotides match TRBD1. Per the germline V gene, CDR1 is SGHAT and CDR2 is FQDESV (reference sequence). Germline trimming cut 5 bases from V and 1 base from J; bases unmatched to any gene: 7. The CDR3 is made up of 15 amino acids. CDR3 sequence: CASSERRTGNTEAFF. The DNA of the CDR3 is TGTGCCAGCAGCGAAAGGAGGACAGGGAACACTGAAGCTTTCTTT.

The table lists this clonotype with a few counts. The chain carries TRBV29-1 and TRBJ2-7, with no clear D. The ends were cut back, 5 bases at V and 0 bases at J, with 11 bases in the middle. Germline CDR1 is SQVTM and CDR2 is ANQGSEA. The length of the CDR3 is 13 residues. This CDR3 is CSVRIGNSYEQYF. The CDR3 nucleotides read TGCAGCGTTAGGATAGGGAACTCCTACGAGCAGTACTTC.

This clonotype was seen many times. This chain uses TRBV12-3 or TRBV12-4 with TRBJ2-2; a possible D gene is TRBD2 (6 bases). V was pared by 0 bases and J by 2 bases, with 7 bases between. The CDR3 is 15 amino acids. DNA of the CDR3: TGTGCCAGCAGTTTAGCGGGGGGAAACACCGGGGAGCTGTTTTTT. This encodes CASSLAGGNTGELFF.

This clonotype has only a few counts. V usage is TRBV7-2 and J usage is TRBJ1-6; TRBD1 matches at 10 bases. The J segment lost 8 bases and the V segment lost 7 bases, leaving 5 bases of the junction unmatched. The CDR3 loop spans 14 amino acids. Germline-derived CDR1 and CDR2 are SGHTA and FQGNSA. The CDR3 spells CASTGDRGHSPLHF. Written as DNA, the CDR3 is TGTGCCAGCACCGGTGACAGGGGGCATTCACCCCTCCACTTT.

This clonotype was seen just once. The chain is built from TRBV20-1 and TRBJ2-3; D remains ambiguous. Germline lookup yields CDR1 DFQATT and CDR2 SNEGSKA (reference sequence). The CDR3 has 14 residues. V was shortened by 7 bases and J by 0 bases, with 14 bases between the two germline ends. This chain's CDR3 is CSGKGYSSTDTQYF. The CDR3 coding sequence is TGCAGTGGAAAAGGGTACTCTAGCACAGATACGCAGTATTTT.

As to this clonotype: A junction end diverges from the germline sequence, so it may reflect a read error. The rearrangement links TRBV7-2 to TRBJ2-3, with TRBD2 identical over 12 bases. Germline CDR1 SGHTA, CDR2 FQGNSA. The CDR3 covers 18 residues. The CDR3 DNA is TGTCCCAGCAGCTTATTGTGGACTAGCGGGAAGAGCACAGATACGCAGTATTTT. It is translated as CPSSLLWTSGKSTDTQYF.

This clonotype was recorded many times. The rearrangement links TRBV5-1 to TRBJ2-3; D might be TRBD1 or TRBD2, each matching 5 bases. Germline V gene data show CDR1 as SGHRS and CDR2 as YFSETQ. CDR3 length: 14 residues. With 2 bases removed from V and 5 bases from J, the gap between germline ends came to 12 bases. CDR3 amino acids: CASSFGAREDTQYF. In DNA, the CDR3 is TGCGCCAGCAGCTTCGGGGCCCGGGAAGATACGCAGTATTTT.

V and J are TRBV12-3 or TRBV12-4 and TRBJ2-1; TRBD1 agrees at 11 bases. The junction had 5 bases not matched to a gene; V was cut back by 3 bases and J by 10 bases. This CDR3 has 14 residues. CDR3 sequence reads: CASSFGDRGNEQFF. For the CDR3, the DNA is TGTGCCAGCAGTTTCGGGGACAGGGGGAACGAGCAGTTCTTC.

The gene calls are TRBV28 and TRBJ1-5, with TRBD1 matching 7 bases. J gave up 3 bases and V 6 bases, and 8 bases lay outside the gene matches. This CDR3 is built from 15 residues. Germline CDR1 and CDR2: MDHEN and SYDVKM. The CDR3 reads CASSTGQLNNQPQHF. The CDR3 DNA reads TGTGCCAGCAGCACGGGACAGTTGAACAATCAGCCCCAGCATTTT.

Of note for this clonotype: A read error may explain this, as a much larger clone is one base away. The chain carries TRBV4-3 and TRBJ1-1, with D unresolved. The germline V gene has CDR1 LGHNA and CDR2 YSLEER. The CDR3 is 13 residues long. The CDR3: CASSQELNAEAFF. CDR3 sequence (DNA): TGCGCCAGCAGCCAAGAATTGAACGCTGAAGCTTTCTTT.

V is TRBV6-1 and J is TRBJ2-3; D may match TRBD1 or TRBD2 (6 bases each). This CDR3 comprises 14 residues. The V end was cut by 7 bases, the J end by 4 bases, with 15 bases between. Per the germline V gene, CDR1 is MNHNS and CDR2 is SASEGT. CDR3 loop: CASIIRGLPDTQYF. CDR3 bases: TGTGCCAGCATCATACGGGGGCTCCCAGATACGCAGTATTTT.

Only a few counts were recorded for this clonotype. The chain carries TRBV18 and TRBJ2-1; TRBD2 matches at 10 bases. CDR1 is KGHSH, CDR2 LQKENI, per germline. The CDR3 is made up of 17 amino acids. The V and J ends lost 2 bases and 5 bases, in that order; junction bases with no gene match: 9. The CDR3 DNA follows: TGTGCCAGCTCACCAGTAGTAGCGGGGGGTCTGAACAATGAGCAGTTCTTC. This translates into CASSPVVAGGLNNEQFF. Based on the CDR3 plus reference TRBV18 and TRBJ2-1, the full variable domain is NAGVMQNPRHLVRRRGQEARLRCSPMKGHSHVYWYRQLPEEGLKFMVYLQKENIIDESGMPKERFSAEFPKEGPSILRIQQVVRGDSAAYFCASSPVVAGGLNNEQFFGPGTRLTVL.

This clonotype was observed at least ten times. V is TRBV18 and J is TRBJ1-5; D not resolved. Germline CDR1 and CDR2: KGHSH and LQKENI. The CDR3 covers 14 residues. Trimming took off 2 bases at V and 0 bases at J, with 5 bases between the two ends. Written as DNA, the CDR3 is TGTGCCAGCTCACCAGGGCGTAGCAATCAGCCCCAGCATTTT. Translating gives CASSPGRSNQPQHF.

The sample holds many counts of this clonotype. The chain joins TRBV12-3 or TRBV12-4 to TRBJ2-3; no clear D gene. This CDR3 has 15 residues. The V end lost 1 base, the J end lost 2 bases, and 10 bases lay between the germline ends. CDR3 DNA: TGTGCCAGCAGTTTAGATTCCAGCTCCACAGATACGCAGTATTTT. Translated, it gives CASSLDSSSTDTQYF.

The chain couples TRBV29-1 to TRBJ2-3; TRBD1 matches at 9 bases. V lost 6 bases and J lost 0; bases outside the gene matches: 7. Germline V lookup: CDR1 SQVTM, CDR2 ANQGSEA. There are 15 residues in the CDR3. The CDR3 region has the DNA TGCAGCGTCCCTAGGACAGGGGTTAGCACAGATACGCAGTATTTT. Amino acids: CSVPRTGVSTDTQYF.

This clonotype was seen only a few times. CDR3 DNA sequence: TGTGCCAGCAGATCACCCCGGGAAGCCAAAAACATTCAGTACTTC. Amino acids: CASRSPREAKNIQYF. The chain recombines TRBV6-5 with TRBJ2-4; a possible D gene is TRBD2 (5 bases). The CDR3 length is 15 residues. Trimming stripped 6 bases from V and 0 bases from J, with 12 bases between. Germline CDR1 and CDR2: MNHEY and SVGAGI.